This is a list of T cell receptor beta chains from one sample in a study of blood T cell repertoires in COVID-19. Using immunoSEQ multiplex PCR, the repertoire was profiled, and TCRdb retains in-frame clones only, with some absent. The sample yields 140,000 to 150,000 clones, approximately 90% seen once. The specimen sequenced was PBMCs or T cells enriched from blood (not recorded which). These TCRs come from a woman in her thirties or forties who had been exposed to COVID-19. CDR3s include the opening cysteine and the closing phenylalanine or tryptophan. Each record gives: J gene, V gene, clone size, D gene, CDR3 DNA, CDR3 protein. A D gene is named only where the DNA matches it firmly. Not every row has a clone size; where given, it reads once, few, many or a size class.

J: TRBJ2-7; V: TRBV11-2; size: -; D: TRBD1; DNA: TGTGCCAGCAGCTTACAGGGGGCCCCGGGGGAGCAGTACTTC; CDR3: CASSLQGAPGEQYF
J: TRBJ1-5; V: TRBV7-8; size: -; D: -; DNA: TGTGCCAGCAGCTTAGTTTGGGCGTTCGGGGTGGACCATAGCAATCAGCCCCAGCATTTT; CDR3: CASSLVWAFGVDHSNQPQHF
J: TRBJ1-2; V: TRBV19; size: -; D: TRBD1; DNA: TGTGCCAGTAGTATCCGTGTCAGGGGGCACCCAGGGGAAAAGTCTGGCGATGGCTACACCTTC; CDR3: CASSIRVRGHPGEKSGDGYTF
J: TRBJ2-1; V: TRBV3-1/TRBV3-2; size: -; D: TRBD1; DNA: TGTGCCAGCAGCACCTCGACAGGGAGCGCATGGAATGAGCAGTTCTTC; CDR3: CASSTSTGSAWNEQFF
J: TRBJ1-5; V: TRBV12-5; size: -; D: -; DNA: TGTGCTAGTGGTTTGCCAGCGGGGTCTACTTATATCCAGCCCCAGCATTTT; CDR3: CASGLPAGSTYIQPQHF
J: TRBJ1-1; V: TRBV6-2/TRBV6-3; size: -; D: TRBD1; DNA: TGTGCCAGCAGCGCGAAAAAATGGGCTTCAGCTCGACAGGGGACTGAAGCTTTCTTT; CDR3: CASSAKKWASARQGTEAFF
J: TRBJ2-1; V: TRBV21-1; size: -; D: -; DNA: TGTGCCAGAAGACCGGACAGGCGCAATGAGCAGTTCTTC; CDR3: CARRPDRRNEQFF
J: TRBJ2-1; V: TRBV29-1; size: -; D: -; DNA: TGCAGCGTTGACAGGTACTCCTACAATGAGCAGTTCTTC; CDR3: CSVDRYSYNEQFF
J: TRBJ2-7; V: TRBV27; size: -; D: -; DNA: TGTGCCAGCAGTTTGATCAGGGGTTACGAGCAGTACTTC; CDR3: CASSLIRGYEQYF
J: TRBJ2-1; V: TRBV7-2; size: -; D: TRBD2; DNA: TGTGCCAGCAGCGTTAGCGGGGATACTTACAATGAGCAGTTCTTC; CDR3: CASSVSGDTYNEQFF
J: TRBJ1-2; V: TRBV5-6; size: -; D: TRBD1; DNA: TGTGCCAGCAGCTTGGGACAGGGGGCGCGTGGCTACACCTTC; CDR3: CASSLGQGARGYTF
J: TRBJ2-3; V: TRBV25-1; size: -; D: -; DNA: TGTGCCAGCAGTGCCGAGGGAGATTTAGATACGCAGTATTTT; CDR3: CASSAEGDLDTQYF
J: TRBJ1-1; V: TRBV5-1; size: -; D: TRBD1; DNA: TGCGCCAGCAGCCTTCAGGGGGGCCGTGAAGCTTTCTTT; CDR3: CASSLQGGREAFF
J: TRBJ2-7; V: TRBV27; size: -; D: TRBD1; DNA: TGTGCCAGCAGTTTAGCAGGGGGACGAGTATACGAGCAGTACTTC; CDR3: CASSLAGGRVYEQYF
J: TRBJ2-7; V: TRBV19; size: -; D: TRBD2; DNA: TGTGCCAGTAGTCTAAAGCGGGAGTACTACGAGCAGTACTTC; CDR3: CASSLKREYYEQYF
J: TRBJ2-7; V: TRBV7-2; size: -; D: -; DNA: TGTGCCAGCAGCTTAACCCCTAGCGTCTTCCCCTTCACCTACGAGCAGTACTTC; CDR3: CASSLTPSVFPFTYEQYF
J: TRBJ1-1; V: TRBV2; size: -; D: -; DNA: TGTGCCAGTAGCACAGGGATGGCTGAAGCTTTCTTT; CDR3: CASSTGMAEAFF
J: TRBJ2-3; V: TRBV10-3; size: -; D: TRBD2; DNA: TGTGCCATCAGTGAGTCGAGGGCTAGCGGGAGTACAGATACGCAGTATTTT; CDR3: CAISESRASGSTDTQYF
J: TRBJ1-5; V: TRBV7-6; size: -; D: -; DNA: TGTGCCAGCAGCTTAGGGGGGGTTCAGCCCCAGCATTTT; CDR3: CASSLGGVQPQHF
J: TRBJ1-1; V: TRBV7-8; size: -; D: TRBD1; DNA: TGTGCCAGCAGCCTGGGACAGCTGAACACTGAAGCTTTCTTT; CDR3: CASSLGQLNTEAFF
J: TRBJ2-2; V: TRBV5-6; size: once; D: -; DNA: TGTGCCAGCAGCTTGGCCCTGAACACCGGGGAGCTGTTTTTT; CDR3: CASSLALNTGELFF
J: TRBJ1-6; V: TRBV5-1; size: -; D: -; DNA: TGCGCCAGCAGCCCGAGCGGGTCGAAAAATTCACCCCTCCACTTT; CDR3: CASSPSGSKNSPLHF
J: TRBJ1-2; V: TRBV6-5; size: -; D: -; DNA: TGTGCCAGCGGGACTGCGGCCGGGCTTAACTATGGCTACACCTTC; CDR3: CASGTAAGLNYGYTF
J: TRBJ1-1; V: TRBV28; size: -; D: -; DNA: TGTGCCAGCAGTTTAGCAGAGAACACTGAAGCTTTCTTT; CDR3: CASSLAENTEAFF
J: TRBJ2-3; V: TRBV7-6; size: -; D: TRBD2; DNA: TGTGCCAGCAGCCCAGCGGGAGGACCCACAGATACGCAGTATTTT; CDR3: CASSPAGGPTDTQYF
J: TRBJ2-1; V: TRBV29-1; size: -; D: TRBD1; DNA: TGCAGCGTCGGACCGGGACAGGGGGTGTACAATGAGCAGTTCTTC; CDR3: CSVGPGQGVYNEQFF
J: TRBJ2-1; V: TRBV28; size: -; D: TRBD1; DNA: TGTGCCAGCAGTCCCACCCCGGGACAGCCTTACAATGAGCAGTTCTTC; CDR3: CASSPTPGQPYNEQFF
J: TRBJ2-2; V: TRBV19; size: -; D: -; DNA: TGTGCCAGTAGTCTAACTAGGGCCGGGGAGCTGTTTTTT; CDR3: CASSLTRAGELFF
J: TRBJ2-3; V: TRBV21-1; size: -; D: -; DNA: TGTGCCAGCCATATGGCTAGCACAGATACGCAGTATTTT; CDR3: CASHMASTDTQYF
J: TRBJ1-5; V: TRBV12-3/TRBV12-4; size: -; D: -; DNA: TGTGCCAGCAGTATACAGGGTGGTCAGCCCCAGCATTTT; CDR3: CASSIQGGQPQHF
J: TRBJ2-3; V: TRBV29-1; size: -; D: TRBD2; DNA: TGCAGCGCAACACTAGCGGTCAGCACAGATACGCAGTATTTT; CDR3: CSATLAVSTDTQYF
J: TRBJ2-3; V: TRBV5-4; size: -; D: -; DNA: TGTGCCAGCAGCTTGGCCCCCGGGGATACGCAGTATTTT; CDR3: CASSLAPGDTQYF
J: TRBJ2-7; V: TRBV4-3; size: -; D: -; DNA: TGCGCCAGCAGCCTCGACAGGACGTTTGGCGAGCAGTACTTC; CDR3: CASSLDRTFGEQYF
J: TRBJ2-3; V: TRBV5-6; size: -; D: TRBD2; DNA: TGTGCCAGCAGCTACTTTAGCGGGAGAGGGGCCACAGATACGCAGTATTTT; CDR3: CASSYFSGRGATDTQYF
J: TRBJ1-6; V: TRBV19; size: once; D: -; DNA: TGTGCCAGTAGGGCTATAAAACAGGGATACTATAATTCACCCCTCCACTTT; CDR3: CASRAIKQGYYNSPLHF
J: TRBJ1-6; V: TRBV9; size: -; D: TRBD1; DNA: TGTGCCAGCACCCCGGACAGGGGTTATTCACCCCTCCACTTT; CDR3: CASTPDRGYSPLHF
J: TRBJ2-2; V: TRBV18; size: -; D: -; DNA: TGTGCCAGCTCACGGCTCAGGCTTAGCGACACCGGGGAGCTGTTTTTT; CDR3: CASSRLRLSDTGELFF
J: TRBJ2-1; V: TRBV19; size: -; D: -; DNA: TGTGCCAGTAGTTCCGGGGGCTCCTACAATGAGCAGTTCTTC; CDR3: CASSSGGSYNEQFF
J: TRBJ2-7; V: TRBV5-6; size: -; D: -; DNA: TGTGCCAGCAGCTCTTTTCGGCTGGACAAAGCCTACGAGCAGTACTTC; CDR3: CASSSFRLDKAYEQYF
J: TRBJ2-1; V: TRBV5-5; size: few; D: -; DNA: TGTGCCAGCAGCCTAATTTACAATGAGCAGTTCTTC; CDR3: CASSLIYNEQFF
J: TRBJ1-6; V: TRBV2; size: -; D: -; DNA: TGTGCCAGCAGAACGGGACCCCTCCACTTT; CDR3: CASRTGPLHF
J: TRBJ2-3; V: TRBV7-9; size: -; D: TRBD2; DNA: TGTGCCAGCAGCCGTAGCGGGAGGGCAGATACGCAGTATTTT; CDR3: CASSRSGRADTQYF
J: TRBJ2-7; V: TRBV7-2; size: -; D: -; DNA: TGTGCCAGCAGCATACTAGCAGTCGAGCAGTACTTC; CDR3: CASSILAVEQYF
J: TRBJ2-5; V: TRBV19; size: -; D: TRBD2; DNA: TGTGCCAGTAGTCTTCGACTAGCGGGAGAAGAGACCCAGTACTTC; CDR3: CASSLRLAGEETQYF
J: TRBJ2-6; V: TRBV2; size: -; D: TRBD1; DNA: TGTGCCAGCAGTGAAGCTAAAAGGACAGGGGTACCTGGGGCCAACGTCCTGACTTTC; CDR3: CASSEAKRTGVPGANVLTF
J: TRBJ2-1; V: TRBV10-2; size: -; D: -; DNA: TGCGCCAGCAACGTCAATAGCCAATACAATGAGCAGTTCTTC; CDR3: CASNVNSQYNEQFF
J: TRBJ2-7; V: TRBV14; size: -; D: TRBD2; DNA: TGTGCCAGCAGCCGACGACTAGCGGGCGGCTACGAGCAGTACTTC; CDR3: CASSRRLAGGYEQYF
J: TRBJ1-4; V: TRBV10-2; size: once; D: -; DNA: TGCGCCAGCAGTGAGTTACAGTTGAATGAAAGACTGTTTTTT; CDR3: CASSELQLNERLFF
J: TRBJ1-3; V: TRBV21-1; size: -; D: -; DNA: TGTGCCAGCAGCACTAGCGCCCGGGACAGGGAAAACACCATATATTTT; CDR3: CASSTSARDRENTIYF
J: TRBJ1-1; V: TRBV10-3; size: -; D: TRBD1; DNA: TGTGCCATCAGTGAGCCGTTGAGGGGGCTGACTGAAGCTTTCTTT; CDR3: CAISEPLRGLTEAFF
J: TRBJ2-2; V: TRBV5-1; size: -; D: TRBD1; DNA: TGCGCCAGCGCCCGGGACAGGGCGAACACCGGGGAGCTGTTTTTT; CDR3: CASARDRANTGELFF
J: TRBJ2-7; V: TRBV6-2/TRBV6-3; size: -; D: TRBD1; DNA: TGTGCCAGCAGTGACAGGGGCTACGAGCAGTACTTC; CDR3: CASSDRGYEQYF
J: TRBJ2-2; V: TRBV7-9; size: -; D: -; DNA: TGTGCCAGCAGCTTAGGAGGGTCGAACACCGGGGAGCTGTTTTTT; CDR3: CASSLGGSNTGELFF
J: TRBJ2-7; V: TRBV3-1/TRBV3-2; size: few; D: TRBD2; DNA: TGTGCCAGCAGCGGGGGACTAACCGCGCGGGAGCAGTACTTC; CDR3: CASSGGLTAREQYF
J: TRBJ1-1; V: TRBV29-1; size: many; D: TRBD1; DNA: TGCAGCGGTAGACAGGGGGAAGGCACTGAAGCTTTCTTT; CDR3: CSGRQGEGTEAFF
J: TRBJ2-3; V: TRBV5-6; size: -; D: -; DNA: TGTGCCAGCAGCCGGGACACCTTGAGCACAGATACGCAGTATTTT; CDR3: CASSRDTLSTDTQYF
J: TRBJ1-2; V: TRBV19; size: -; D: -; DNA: TGTGCCAGTAGCCAACAGGGCAACTATGGCTACACCTTC; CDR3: CASSQQGNYGYTF